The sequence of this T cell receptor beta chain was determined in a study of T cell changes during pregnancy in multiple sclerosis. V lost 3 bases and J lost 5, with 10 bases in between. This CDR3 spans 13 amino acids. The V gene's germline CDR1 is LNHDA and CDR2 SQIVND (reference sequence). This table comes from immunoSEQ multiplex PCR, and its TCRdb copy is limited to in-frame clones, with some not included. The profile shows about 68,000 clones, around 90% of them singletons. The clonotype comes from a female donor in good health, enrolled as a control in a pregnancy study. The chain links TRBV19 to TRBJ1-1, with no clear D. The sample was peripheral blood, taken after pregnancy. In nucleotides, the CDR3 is TGTGCCAGTAGTATCTTCCGGGGAACTGAAGCTTTCTTT. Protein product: CASSIFRGTEAFF.